This record looks at one T cell receptor beta chain sequence and its context. The sample comes from a study of blood T cell repertoires in COVID-19. On the study more broadly: The United States, Italy and Spain provided the acute and convalescent COVID-19 samples. Nucleic acid was either cDNA or gDNA, and it came from T cells, B-cell-depleted T cells, or PBMCs.

As handled by the study authors: Reference gene primer amplification yielded estimated nucleated cell counts. Data came from immunoSEQ multiplex PCR; TCRdb stores just in-frame clones and leaves some out. The V and J calls and the clone size are those of that table, but D and trimming were determined from the DNA. Of fewer than 120,000 clones listed, over 75% are singletons. CDR1 and CDR2 from the germline V gene are SGDLS and YYNGEE. The CDR3 is 15 residues long. The germline V and J ends were trimmed by 4 bases and 1 base, with 13 bases remaining between them. The material sequenced was peripheral blood. The chain recombines TRBV9 with TRBJ2-3; TRBD2 might be the D (6 bases). The receptor comes from a woman over 75 with active or convalescent COVID-19. The CDR3 nucleotides are TGTGCCAGCAGCTTTCGACTAGTAGGCACAGATACGCAGTATTTT. Its protein product is CASSFRLVGTDTQYF.